This T cell receptor beta chain emerged from a study of T cell responses to AZD1222 COVID-19 vaccine. Regarding this clone: Its target is not known.

Findings and limits, study-wide: Breadth and depth of Spike-specific TCRs rose after two AZD1222 doses. A reported finding is that nearly half of spike-specific TCRs target unmutated variant regions.

The method was immunoSEQ multiplex PCR; TCRdb's version includes in-frame clones alone and lacks a portion of them. The sample has 130,000 to 150,000 clones, 92% seen once. V shed 6 bases, J shed 2 bases, and the junction held 2 bases outside the gene matches. The CDR3 has 15 amino acids. The germline V gene encodes CDR1 MDHEN and CDR2 SYDVKM. Material: peripheral blood, obtained on day 0 of AZD1222 vaccination. This clonotype was obtained from an adult in good health. The gene calls are TRBV28 and TRBJ2-7; TRBD2 agrees at 15 bases. Here the CDR3 reads CASSWTSGRAYEQYF. DNA for the CDR3: TGTGCCAGCAGCTGGACTAGCGGGAGGGCCTACGAGCAGTACTTC.